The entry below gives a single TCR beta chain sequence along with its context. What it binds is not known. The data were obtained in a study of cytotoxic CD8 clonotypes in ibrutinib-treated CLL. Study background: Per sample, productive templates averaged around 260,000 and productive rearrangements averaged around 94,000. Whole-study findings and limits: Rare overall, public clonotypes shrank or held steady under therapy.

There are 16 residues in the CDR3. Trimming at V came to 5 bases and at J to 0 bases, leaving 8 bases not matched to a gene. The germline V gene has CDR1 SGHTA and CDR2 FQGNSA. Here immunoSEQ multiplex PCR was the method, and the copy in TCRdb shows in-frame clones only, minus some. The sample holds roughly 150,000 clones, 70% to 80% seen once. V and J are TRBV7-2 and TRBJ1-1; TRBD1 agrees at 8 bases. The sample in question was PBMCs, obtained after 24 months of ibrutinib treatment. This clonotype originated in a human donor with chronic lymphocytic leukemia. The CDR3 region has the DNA TGTGCCAGCAGCCTTCGGGCAGGGGGCTTGAACACTGAAGCTTTCTTT. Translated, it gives CASSLRAGGLNTEAFF. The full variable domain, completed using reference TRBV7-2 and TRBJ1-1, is GAGVSQSPSNKVTEKGKDVELRCDPISGHTALYWYRQSLGQGLEFLIYFQGNSAPDKSGLPSDRFSAERTGGSVSTLTIQRTQQEDSAVYLCASSLRAGGLNTEAFFGQGTRLTVV.